Only a few counts were recorded for the clone carrying this TCR beta chain. CDR3 length: 15 amino acids. V was pared by 3 bases and J by 0 bases, with 9 bases between. From germline, CDR1 is SEHNR and CDR2 FQNEAQ (reference sequence). This sample stems from a study of blood T cell repertoires in COVID-19. Study overall: Researchers got acute and convalescent COVID-19 samples from the United States, Italy and Spain. PBMCs, B-cell-depleted T cells, or T cells provided the cDNA or gDNA that made up the material.

Authors' methods: Estimation of nucleated cell counts was performed using reference gene primer amplification. TCRdb keeps only in-frame clones here, not all; method: immunoSEQ multiplex PCR. D and trimming come from the DNA, and the V and J calls and clone size come from that table. The table shows approximately 250,000 clones, with 80% to 90% occurring only once. The origin of this receptor is a man between 40 and 49 years old who had recovered from COVID-19. The sample taken for sequencing was peripheral blood. The rearrangement joins TRBV7-9 to TRBJ1-3; the D is unclear. CDR3 sequence: CASSFVLSSGNTIYF. The CDR3 coding sequence is TGTGCCAGCAGCTTCGTCCTGAGCTCTGGAAACACCATATATTTT. Filled out from reference TRBV7-9 and TRBJ1-3, the complete variable domain reads DTGVSQNPRHKITKRGQNVTFRCDPISEHNRLYWYRQTLGQGPEFLTYFQNEAQLEKSRLLSDRFSAERPKGSFSTLEIQRTEQGDSAMYLCASSFVLSSGNTIYFGEGSWLTVV.